This TCR beta chain was recorded in a study of shared clonotypes between healthy human individuals (dated by TCRdb to 2018 to 2021). Study-wide context: Two women and a few men aged 18 to 49 years were included in the cohort. Libraries were prepared and TCR repertoires were sequenced by different laboratories using diverse techniques, in order to increase sequencing depth and limit assay-specific biases. Between about 0.9 and 10 billion PBMCs per donor were obtained by leukapheresis. Blood TCR repertoires of about five healthy adults were deeply sequenced to estimate repertoire size and the extent of clonotype sharing between individuals. For each donor, CD4 naive and CD4 memory were each given three plates, CD8 naive was given two plates, and CD8 memory was given one plate.

CD8 naive samples were obtained by positive selection for CCR7 among CD45RO-negative cells, yielding a CD45RA+CCR7+ population from which TemRA cells were excluded. Donors were healthy HIV-negative adults with no recently reported acute infections or vaccinations. Only Caucasian adults living in Nashville, Tennessee, USA were represented among the donors. Blood was obtained by leukapheresis, after which PBMCs were separated by Ficoll-Histopaque density gradient centrifugation and cryopreserved in liquid nitrogen vapor phase. Analytical flow cytometry was used to check the purity and quantity of each magnetically sorted T cell population. Genomic DNA was isolated from every sorted fraction and measured by UV absorbance on a Nanodrop 2000c. TCR CDR3 regions were amplified from genomic DNA by multiplex PCR using the deep immunoSEQ assay. Genomic DNA extracted from each cell subset was distributed evenly over all wells of several immunoSEQ 96-well plates, and each plate served as one replicate. For sorted subsets, approximately 210 ng genomic DNA, equal to about 30,000 T cell genomes, was loaded into each replicate PCR. The purified libraries were quantified using a Qubit 3.0 fluorometer, sized with a Bioanalyzer 2100, and then quantified again using the KAPA Library Quantification kit. Every immunoSEQ 96-well plate was sequenced on a separate single-read 150-cycle Illumina NextSeq 550 flow cell. The original pipeline was this. Because the immunoSEQ output held only junctional sequences and lacked quality scores, the filtering could not match the filtering applied to full-length reads. Sequences were annotated with PyIR, a Python wrapper for IgBLAST v1.9, using IMGT germline references to assign V/J genes and CDR3. Reads were filtered out if the reads had weak V/J assignments (E-value above 1e-6), no CDR3, stop codons, out-of-frame junctions, or ambiguous translated residues. V3J clonotypes were defined as sequences sharing the same inferred V gene, J gene, and CDR3 amino acid sequence. The percentage overlap between two repertoires was calculated by dividing the number of shared unique clonotypes by the size of the smaller repertoire. Richness of each repertoire was evaluated using RTK rarefaction, the Chao1 estimator, and Recon v2.1 estimates of unobserved clonotypes. For all TCRbeta clonotypes obtained by the gDNA method from four donors, generation probabilities were computed with OLGA. Here the immuneACCESS table is served through TCRdb, limited to in-frame sequences with V and J called. Missing clones are a known gap in these copies; in checked studies unresolved V genes cover under half, and the rest lacks a known reason. V and J calls and clone size come straight from that table; D and trimming were deduced from the DNA. The sample table holds approximately 2,200,000 clones, of which more than 85% were seen once. The ten largest clonotypes hold 1.5% to 2% of the sample.

CDR1 and CDR2 are drawn from the germline V gene (reference sequence): PRHDT, FYEKMQ. Trimming removed 6 bases from V and 6 bases from J; the gene matches leave 10 bases unexplained. The CDR3 contains 14 residues, cysteine and phenylalanine counted. Kept here is only the CDR3 DNA, which spans 42 bases and is read in frame from base 1. In regard to this clone: The antigen it binds to is not known. Per-nucleotide qualities are absent, and no much larger clonotype sits a single base away.

Overall study outcomes, separate from this receptor: Only blood was sampled, and tissue TCR repertoires likely differ from those in blood. Incomplete sequencing was indicated by rarefaction of sorted-subset datasets, despite the large sequencing depth. Pairwise subsampling indicated that sequencing depth was expected to affect the degree of clonotype sharing among donors. Larger estimated clonotype richness was generally found for naive subsets than for memory subsets. Clonotypes shared by all four sorted-subset donors showed higher generation probabilities than non-shared clonotypes. Because the study included a small number of donors, the genetic and exposure-history diversity represented was limited. About 5% of naive CD4, around 3.6% of naive CD8, roughly 2.4% of memory CD4, and less than 0.45% of memory CD8 clonotypes were shared across several donors.

This clonotype was obtained from a young man in good health. Some clones in this sample may be carry-over from other donors' samples. The sequencing sample was made of naive CD8+ T cells from PBMCs. The intended sense of this specimen's cell subset or site label: CD45RA+CCR7+. Here the chain combines TRBV13 and TRBJ2-7, with 8 central nucleotides matching TRBD1. CDR3 sequence: CASSSVGQGREQYF. The nucleotide sequence reads as follows: TGTGCCAGCAGTTCTGTTGGACAGGGCCGCGAGCAGTACTTC.